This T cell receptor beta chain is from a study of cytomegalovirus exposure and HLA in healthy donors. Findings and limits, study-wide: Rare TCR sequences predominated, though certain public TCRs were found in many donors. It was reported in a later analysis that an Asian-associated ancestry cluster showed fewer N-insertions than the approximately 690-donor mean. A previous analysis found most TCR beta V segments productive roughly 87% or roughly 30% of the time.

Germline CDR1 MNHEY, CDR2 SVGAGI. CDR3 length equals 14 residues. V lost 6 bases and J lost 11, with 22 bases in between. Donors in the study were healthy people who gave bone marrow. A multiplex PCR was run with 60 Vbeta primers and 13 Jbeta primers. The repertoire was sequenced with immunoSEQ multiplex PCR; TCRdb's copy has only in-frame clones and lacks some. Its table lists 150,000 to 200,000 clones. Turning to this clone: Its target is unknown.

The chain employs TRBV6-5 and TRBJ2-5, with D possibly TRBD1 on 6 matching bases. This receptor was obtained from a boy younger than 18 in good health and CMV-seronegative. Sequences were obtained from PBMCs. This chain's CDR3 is CASRGARQGVAQYF. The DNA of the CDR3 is TGTGCCAGCAGGGGGGCTAGACAAGGGGTAGCGCAGTACTTC.